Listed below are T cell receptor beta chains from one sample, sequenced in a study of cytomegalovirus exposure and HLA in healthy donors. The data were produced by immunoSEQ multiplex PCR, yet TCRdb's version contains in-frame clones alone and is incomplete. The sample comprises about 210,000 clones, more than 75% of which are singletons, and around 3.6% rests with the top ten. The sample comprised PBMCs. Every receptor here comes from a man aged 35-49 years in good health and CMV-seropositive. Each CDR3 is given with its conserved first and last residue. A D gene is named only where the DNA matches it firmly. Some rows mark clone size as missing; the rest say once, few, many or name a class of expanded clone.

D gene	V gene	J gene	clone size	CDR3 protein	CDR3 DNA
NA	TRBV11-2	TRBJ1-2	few	CASRTLPGGSMRGYGYTF	TGTGCCAGCAGAACCCTCCCGGGGGGGTCCATGCGGGGCTATGGCTACACCTTC
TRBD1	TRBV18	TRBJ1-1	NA	CASSPSGQGVTEAFF	TGTGCCAGCTCACCATCCGGACAGGGTGTCACTGAAGCTTTCTTT
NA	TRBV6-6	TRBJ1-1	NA	CASSDMNTEAFF	TGTGCCAGCAGCGACATGAACACTGAAGCTTTCTTT
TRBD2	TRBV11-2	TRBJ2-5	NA	CASSAQLAGDPSQYF	TGTGCCAGCAGCGCCCAACTAGCGGGGGACCCCTCCCAGTACTTC
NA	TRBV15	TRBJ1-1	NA	CATSRDGRDTEAFF	TGTGCCACCAGCAGAGATGGGCGGGACACTGAAGCTTTCTTT
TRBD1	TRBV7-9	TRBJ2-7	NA	CASSLTGQGSHEQYF	TGTGCCAGCAGCTTGACGGGACAGGGATCCCACGAGCAGTACTTC
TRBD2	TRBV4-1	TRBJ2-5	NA	CASSHPGLAGETQYF	TGCGCCAGCAGCCATCCGGGACTAGCGGGAGAGACCCAGTACTTC
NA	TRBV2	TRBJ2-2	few	CASSGRAGNTGELFF	TGTGCCAGCAGTGGGAGGGCGGGGAACACCGGGGAGCTGTTTTTT
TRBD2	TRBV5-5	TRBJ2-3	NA	CASSLGTAGDIDTQYF	TGTGCCAGCAGCTTGGGGACAGCGGGAGACATAGATACGCAGTATTTT
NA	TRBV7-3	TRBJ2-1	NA	CASSSTGTFYNEQFF	TGTGCCAGCAGCTCTACCGGGACATTTTACAATGAGCAGTTCTTC
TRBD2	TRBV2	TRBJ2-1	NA	CASRAGLAGGFEQFF	TGTGCCAGCAGAGCTGGACTAGCGGGAGGGTTTGAGCAGTTCTTC
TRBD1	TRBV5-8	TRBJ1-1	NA	CASSSGTGDTEAFF	TGTGCCAGCAGCTCCGGGACAGGGGACACTGAAGCTTTCTTT
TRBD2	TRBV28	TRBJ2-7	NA	CASSLAGGPYEQYF	TGTGCCAGCAGCCTAGCGGGAGGGCCCTACGAGCAGTACTTC
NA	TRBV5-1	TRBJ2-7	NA	CASSFEGREDEQYF	TGCGCCAGCAGCTTCGAAGGGAGAGAAGACGAGCAGTACTTC
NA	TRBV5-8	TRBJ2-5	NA	CASSRGQAGETQYF	TGTGCCAGCAGCCGTGGCCAAGCGGGAGAGACCCAGTACTTC
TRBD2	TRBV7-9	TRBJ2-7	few	CASSLRLAGRDEQYF	TGTGCCAGCAGCTTACGACTAGCGGGGAGAGACGAGCAGTACTTC
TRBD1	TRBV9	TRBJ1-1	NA	CASKSAGGTEAFF	TGTGCCAGCAAGAGCGCAGGGGGCACTGAAGCTTTCTTT
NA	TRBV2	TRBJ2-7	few	CASSDRGWEEQYF	TGTGCCAGCAGTGACAGGGGCTGGGAAGAGCAGTACTTC
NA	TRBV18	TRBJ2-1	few	CASSPPGGRVGSYNEQFF	TGTGCCAGCTCACCTCCCGGGGGGCGTGTAGGCTCCTACAATGAGCAGTTCTTC
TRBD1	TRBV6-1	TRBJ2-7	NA	CASRNRGTDEQYF	TGTGCCAGCAGAAACAGGGGTACGGACGAGCAGTACTTC
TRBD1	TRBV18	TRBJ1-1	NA	CASSPSRGLEAFF	TGTGCCAGCTCACCAAGCAGGGGGCTGGAAGCTTTCTTT
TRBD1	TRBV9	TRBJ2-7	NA	CASSPQGATYEQYF	TGTGCCAGCAGCCCACAGGGGGCGACCTACGAGCAGTACTTC
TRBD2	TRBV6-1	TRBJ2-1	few	CASSGASGVSQFF	TGTGCCAGCAGTGGCGCTAGCGGGGTCTCGCAGTTCTTC
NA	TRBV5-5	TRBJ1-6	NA	CASSRGGAGSPLHF	TGTGCCAGCAGCCGGGGGGGGGCCGGGTCACCCCTCCACTTT
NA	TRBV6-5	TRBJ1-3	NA	CASSLKGVAGNTIYF	TGTGCCAGCAGTTTAAAAGGAGTTGCTGGAAACACCATATATTTT
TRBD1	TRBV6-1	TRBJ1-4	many	CASGTGQGGEKLFF	TGTGCCAGCGGAACGGGACAGGGAGGTGAAAAACTGTTTTTT
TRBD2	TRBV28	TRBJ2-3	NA	CASSLSGLAGGSDTQYF	TGTGCCAGCAGTTTGAGTGGACTAGCGGGGGGTTCAGATACGCAGTATTTT
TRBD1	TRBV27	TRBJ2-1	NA	CASRSGQGARGNEQFF	TGTGCCAGCAGATCGGGACAGGGGGCTAGAGGCAATGAGCAGTTCTTC
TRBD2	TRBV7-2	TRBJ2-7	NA	CASSPGTSGRAWVREQYF	TGTGCCAGCAGCCCCGGGACTAGCGGGAGGGCCTGGGTTCGCGAGCAGTACTTC
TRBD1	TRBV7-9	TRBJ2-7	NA	CSSSLGQGNYYEQYF	TGTTCCAGCAGCCTCGGACAGGGGAATTACTACGAGCAGTACTTC
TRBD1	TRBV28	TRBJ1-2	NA	CASSLSLGGQGNYYGYTF	TGTGCCAGCAGTTTATCCCTCGGGGGACAGGGAAACTACTATGGCTACACCTTC
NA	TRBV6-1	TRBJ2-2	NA	CASSETLLDSGELFF	TGTGCCAGCAGTGAAACCCTCCTCGACAGCGGGGAGCTGTTTTTT
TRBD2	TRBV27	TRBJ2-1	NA	CASSWTSAPSKITYNEQFF	TGTGCCAGCAGTTGGACTAGCGCCCCTTCAAAGATCACCTACAATGAGCAGTTCTTC
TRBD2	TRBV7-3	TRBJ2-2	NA	CASSPPAAGGGTGELFF	TGTGCCAGCAGCCCCCCAGCGGCGGGAGGAGGAACCGGGGAGCTGTTTTTT
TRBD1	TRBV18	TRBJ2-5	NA	CASSPGTARETQYF	TGTGCCAGCTCACCCGGGACAGCGAGGGAGACCCAGTACTTC
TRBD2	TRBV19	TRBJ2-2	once	CASKRGGEAGELFF	TGTGCCAGTAAGCGGGGGGGCGAGGCCGGGGAGCTGTTTTTT
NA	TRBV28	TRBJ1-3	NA	CASHSGVHGNTIYF	TGTGCCAGCCATTCGGGGGTTCATGGAAACACCATATATTTT
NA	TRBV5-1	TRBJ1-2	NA	CASSRGGGGYTF	TGCGCCAGCAGCCGCGGGGGAGGAGGCTACACCTTC
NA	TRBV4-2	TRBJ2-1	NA	CASSPPRGAYNEQFF	TGTGCCAGCAGCCCACCCAGGGGGGCCTACAATGAGCAGTTCTTC
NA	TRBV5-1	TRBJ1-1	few	CASSLSLNTEAFF	TGCGCCAGCAGCTTGAGCTTGAACACTGAAGCTTTCTTT
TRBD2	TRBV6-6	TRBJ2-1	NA	CASSLLAAPRDEQFF	TGTGCCAGCAGCCTACTAGCGGCCCCTAGGGATGAGCAGTTCTTC
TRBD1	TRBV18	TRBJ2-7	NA	CASSPSSAQGVYEQYF	TGTGCCAGCTCACCAAGCTCGGCGCAGGGGGTCTACGAGCAGTACTTC
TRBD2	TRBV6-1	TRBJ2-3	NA	CASSEASAGSTDTQYF	TGTGCCAGCAGTGAAGCGTCAGCGGGGAGCACAGATACGCAGTATTTT
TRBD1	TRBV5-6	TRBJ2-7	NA	CASSRQGPVYEQYF	TGTGCCAGCAGTCGACAGGGGCCCGTTTACGAGCAGTACTTC
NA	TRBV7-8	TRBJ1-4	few	CASSYFHRATNEKLFF	TGTGCCAGCAGCTACTTCCACAGGGCAACTAATGAAAAACTGTTTTTT
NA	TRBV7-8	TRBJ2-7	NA	CASSQIFRAGYEQYF	TGTGCCAGCAGCCAAATTTTCAGGGCTGGCTACGAGCAGTACTTC
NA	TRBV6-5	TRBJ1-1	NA	CASGQHSNTEAFF	TGTGCCAGCGGACAGCACTCAAACACTGAAGCTTTCTTT
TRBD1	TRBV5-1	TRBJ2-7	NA	CASSLADRGVEQYF	TGCGCCAGCAGCTTGGCGGACAGGGGTGTCGAGCAGTACTTC
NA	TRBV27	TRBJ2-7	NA	CARRGEQYF	TGTGCCCGGAGGGGCGAGCAGTACTTC
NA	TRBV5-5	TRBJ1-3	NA	CASSLEPGGLGNTIYF	TGTGCCAGCAGCTTGGAACCCGGGGGTCTCGGAAACACCATATATTTT
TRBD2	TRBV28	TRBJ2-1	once	CASSLGLAGTYNEQFF	TGTGCCAGCAGTTTGGGACTAGCGGGAACCTACAATGAGCAGTTCTTC
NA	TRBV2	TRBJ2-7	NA	CASSGQEQYF	TGTGCCAGCAGTGGACAGGAGCAGTACTTC
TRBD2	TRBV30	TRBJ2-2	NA	CAWSVRFSGTDTGELFF	TGTGCCTGGAGTGTACGGTTTAGCGGGACTGACACCGGGGAGCTGTTTTTT
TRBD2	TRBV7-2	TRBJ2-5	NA	CASNILAGQETQYF	TGTGCCAGCAACATACTAGCGGGACAAGAGACCCAGTACTTC
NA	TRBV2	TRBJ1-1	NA	CASSIQGNTEAFF	TGTGCCAGCAGTATACAGGGGAACACTGAAGCTTTCTTT